Presented here are 22 T cell receptor beta chains from one specimen sequenced in a study of CD8+CD57+ T cells in acquired aplastic anemia. The study profiled TCR beta VDJ and CDR3 using genomic DNA as template. TCRdb re-derived calls from the reads in MiXCR, one entry per CDR3 protein. The sample includes 120,000 or so distinct CDR3 sequences, almost 40% of them seen just once. Sequencing involved patients with CD8+CD57+ cell expansion previously shown by flow cytometry. The source material was sorted CD4+, CD8+, or CD8+CD57+ T cells (not recorded which) from PBMCs. The receptors stem from a human donor with aplastic anemia.

In this sample, this clonotype turned up many times. The CDR3 is CASRLDAGSTEAFF. The CDR3 nucleotides read TGTGCCAGCAGGCTAGACGCGGGGAGCACTGAAGCTTTCTTT. The chain joins TRBV7-9 to TRBJ1-1; D gene uncertain. CDR1 and CDR2 from the germline V gene are SEHNR and FQNEAQ (reference sequence). The CDR3 extends over 14 amino acids. The ends were cut back, 6 bases at V and 4 bases at J, with 15 bases in the middle. The full variable domain, completed using reference TRBV7-9 and TRBJ1-1, is DTGVSQNPRHKITKRGQNVTFRCDPISEHNRLYWYRQTLGQGPEFLTYFQNEAQLEKSRLLSDRFSAERPKGSFSTLEIQRTEQGDSAMYLCASRLDAGSTEAFFGQGTRLTVV.

The table lists this clonotype with a few counts. For the CDR3, the DNA is TGTGCCAGCATGGGTGACCCTTCCTACGAGCAGTACTTC. Translation: CASMGDPSYEQYF. The chain employs TRBV25-1 and TRBJ2-7; D gene uncertain. Looked up from germline, CDR1 is MGHDK and CDR2 is SYGVNS. Trimming shortened V by 7 bases and J by 1 base, and 11 bases separated the two germline ends. The CDR3 covers 13 residues.

This clonotype has a count of ten or more. The chain carries TRBV12-3 or TRBV12-4 and TRBJ2-3, with 7 bases identical to TRBD2. J lost 6 bases, V lost 8 bases, and 11 bases had no gene match. The CDR3 contains 14 residues. The CDR3 nucleotides read TGTGCCAGCTCCCTACTAGCGAGAACCGATACGCAGTATTTT. Translated, it gives CASSLLARTDTQYF.

The rearrangement links TRBV24-1 to TRBJ2-7, with D possibly being TRBD2 (6 bases). The CDR3 covers 16 residues. V dropped 5 bases and J dropped 0 bases, with 16 bases sitting between them. Looked up from germline, CDR1 is KGHDR and CDR2 is SFDVKD. The CDR3 nucleotides read TGTGCCACCAGTGTCGAACGGGGGACGAGCTCCTACGAGCAGTACTTC. Protein: CATSVERGTSSYEQYF.

A note on this clonotype: A read error may explain this, as a much larger clone is one base away. The chain couples TRBV9 to TRBJ2-1, with D perhaps TRBD1 or TRBD2 (5 bases each). Germline CDR1 reads SGDLS; CDR2 reads YYNGEE. The CDR3 length is 15 residues. CDR3 loop: CASSVIIDGAREQLF. Written as DNA, the CDR3 is TGTGCCAGCAGCGTAATTATTGATGGGGCTAGGGAGCAGCTCTTC.

This clonotype was picked up many times. This sequence joins TRBV2 and TRBJ1-1, with D unclear. CDR1 is SNHLY and CDR2 is FYNNEI in the germline V gene. Trimming left V 4 bases short and J 3 bases short, with 12 bases between. CDR3 size: 14 residues. The CDR3: CASSGRNWDTEAFF. The CDR3 bases are TGTGCCAGCAGTGGCAGGAATTGGGACACTGAAGCTTTCTTT. Full variable domain (missing parts from reference TRBV2 and TRBJ1-1): EPEVTQTPSHQVTQMGQEVILRCVPISNHLYFYWYRQILGQKVEFLVSFYNNEISEKSEIFDDQFSVERPDGSNFTLKIRSTKLEDSAMYFCASSGRNWDTEAFFGQGTRLTVV.

This chain joins TRBV5-1 and TRBJ2-1; D is uncertain. Trimming cost V 3 bases and J 7 bases, with 23 bases left between them. Germline CDR1 is SGHRS and CDR2 is YFSETQ. The CDR3 length is 17 residues. The CDR3 loop reads CASSSTSRGEGKNEQFF. CDR3 bases: TGCGCCAGCAGCTCGACTTCTCGAGGCGAAGGAAAAAATGAGCAGTTCTTC.

This clonotype was counted a few times. A single base separates this from a much larger clone, so it may be a read error. The chain uses TRBV20-1 and TRBJ1-1, with a possible D match to TRBD1 (5 bases). The V end was cut by 6 bases, the J end by 2 bases, with 13 bases between. Germline V gene data show CDR1 as DFQATT and CDR2 as SNEGSKA (reference sequence). CDR3 length: 13 residues. The CDR3, as DNA: TGCAGTGCAAGTAAAGGGGACAACACTGAAGCTTTCTTT. It is translated as CSASKGDNTEAFF.

This clonotype was detected ten times or more. V is TRBV2 and J is TRBJ1-6, with D possibly being TRBD1 (5 bases). The CDR3 sequence is 14 residues long. V lost 5 bases and J 7 bases, leaving 12 bases between the germline ends. Germline V gene lookup returns CDR1 SNHLY and CDR2 FYNNEI. CDR3 in amino acids: CASSRQKQNSPLHF. The CDR3 DNA reads TGTGCCAGCAGTCGACAGAAACAGAATTCACCCCTCCACTTT. The variable domain in full, with the rest retrieved from reference TRBV2 and TRBJ1-6, is EPEVTQTPSHQVTQMGQEVILRCVPISNHLYFYWYRQILGQKVEFLVSFYNNEISEKSEIFDDQFSVERPDGSNFTLKIRSTKLEDSAMYFCASSRQKQNSPLHFGNGTRLTVT.

The rearrangement links TRBV19 to TRBJ2-2; the D call may be TRBD1 or TRBD2 (7 bases each). Germline loops: CDR1 LNHDA, CDR2 SQIVND (reference sequence). V lost 10 bases, J lost 6 bases, and 12 bases lay in between. The CDR3 has 12 amino acids. The CDR3 coding sequence is TGTGCCACAGGGGGGGGGGCCGGGGAGCTGTTTTTT. Translating it yields CATGGGAGELFF. Full variable domain (remainder filled in from reference TRBV19 and TRBJ2-2): DGGITQSPKYLFRKEGQNVTLSCEQNLNHDAMYWYRQDPGQGLRLIYYSQIVNDFQKGDIAEGYSVSREKKESFPLTVTSAQKNPTAFYLCATGGGAGELFFGEGSRLTVL.

The V call is TRBV15, the J call TRBJ2-7, with D possibly matching TRBD1 (6 bases). The CDR3 consists of 14 residues. CDR1 is LNHNV and CDR2 is YYDKDF in the germline V gene (reference sequence). The V end was cut by 2 bases, the J end by 5 bases, with 13 bases between. The DNA of the CDR3 is TGTGCCACCAGCAGACCACCCGGGACAAACGAGCAGTACGTC. This translates into CATSRPPGTNEQYV.

In this sample, this clonotype turned up a few times. This rearrangement joins TRBV5-1 to TRBJ2-3; 11 nucleotides line up with TRBD2. The CDR3 extends over 16 amino acids. The V gene's germline CDR1 is SGHRS and CDR2 YFSETQ. Germline trimming cut 0 bases from V and 6 bases from J; bases unmatched to any gene: 6. CDR3 sequence reads: CASSLELAGEGDTQYF. CDR3 coding DNA: TGCGCCAGCAGCTTGGAACTAGCGGGGGAGGGGGATACGCAGTATTTT.

By share, this clonotype counts as medium-sized. The chain uses TRBV19 and TRBJ1-2; TRBD1 is a possible D gene (5 bases). Trimming left V 4 bases short and J 2 bases short, with 8 bases between. The CDR3 has 13 amino acids. The germline gives CDR1 LNHDA, CDR2 SQIVND (reference sequence). CDR3 protein: CASSRWGNYGYTF. The DNA for the CDR3 is TGTGCCAGTAGTAGGTGGGGGAACTATGGCTACACCTTC.

This clonotype was counted a few times. The chain couples TRBV19 to TRBJ2-3; 9 nucleotides agree with TRBD2. J was trimmed by 5 bases and V by 4 bases; bases with no gene match: 7. The CDR3 has 15 residues. Germline V gene lookup returns CDR1 LNHDA and CDR2 SQIVND (reference sequence). CDR3 residues: CASSTSGDDEDTQYF. CDR3 DNA: TGTGCCAGTAGTACTAGCGGGGACGATGAAGATACGCAGTATTTT. Using reference TRBV19 and TRBJ2-3 for the parts outside the CDR3, the full variable domain is DGGITQSPKYLFRKEGQNVTLSCEQNLNHDAMYWYRQDPGQGLRLIYYSQIVNDFQKGDIAEGYSVSREKKESFPLTVTSAQKNPTAFYLCASSTSGDDEDTQYFGPGTRLTVL.

The J gene is TRBJ1-2, the V gene TRBV29-1; possible D gene TRBD1, 6 bases. Between the trimmed V and J ends, which lost 6 bases and 6 bases, there was a span of 17 bases. This CDR3 comprises 13 residues. Germline values: CDR1 SQVTM, CDR2 ANQGSEA. The CDR3 nucleotides are TGCAGCGTGAGGGGGGGACAAGTGGATGGCTACACCTTC. Translating it yields CSVRGGQVDGYTF. Variable domain in full (rest from reference TRBV29-1 and TRBJ1-2): SAVISQKPSRDICQRGTSLTIQCQVDSQVTMMFWYRQQPGQSLTLIATANQGSEATYESGFVIDKFPISRPNLTFSTLTVSNMSPEDSSIYLCSVRGGQVDGYTFGSGTRLTVV.

This chain connects TRBV10-3 to TRBJ1-2; D may be TRBD1 (5 bases). CDR1 and CDR2 from the germline V gene are ENHRY and SYGVKD. V was clipped by 3 bases and J by 3 bases, with 14 bases between them. The length of the CDR3 is 15 residues. Written as DNA, the CDR3 is TGTGCCATCAGTGAAGGGGCTGGGGCAGACTATGGCTACACCTTC. The encoded protein is CAISEGAGADYGYTF.

This clonotype was observed a single time. The V gene is TRBV10-3, the J gene TRBJ1-1, with D unclear. Per germline, CDR1 ENHRY and CDR2 SYGVKD. The CDR3 totals 14 residues. The ends were cut back, 0 bases at V and 3 bases at J, with 8 bases in the middle. The DNA of the CDR3 is TGTGCCATCAGTGAGTCGCGGGGAGACACTGAAGCTTTCTTT. Translated, it gives CAISESRGDTEAFF.

This clonotype was seen only once. V gene TRBV2 combines with J gene TRBJ2-5; 9 bases match TRBD2. This CDR3 is 14 amino acids long. The germline V gene encodes CDR1 SNHLY and CDR2 FYNNEI. Trimming cost V 3 bases and J 5 bases; bases outside gene matches: 4. CDR3 residues: CASSDASGVETQYF. The CDR3 nucleotides are TGTGCCAGCAGTGACGCTAGCGGGGTGGAGACCCAGTACTTC. Complete variable domain (other parts from reference TRBV2 and TRBJ2-5): EPEVTQTPSHQVTQMGQEVILRCVPISNHLYFYWYRQILGQKVEFLVSFYNNEISEKSEIFDDQFSVERPDGSNFTLKIRSTKLEDSAMYFCASSDASGVETQYFGPGTRLLVL.

The chain has TRBV7-8 and TRBJ2-5; D is tentatively TRBD1 or TRBD2 (6 bases each). Germline CDR1 and CDR2: SGHVS and FQNEAQ. V lost 4 bases and J lost 5, with 17 bases in between. The CDR3 runs to 15 residues. CDR3 in DNA: TGTGCCAGCAGCTCAAGGGGGGCCGGAGGGGAGACCCAGTACTTC. Translating it yields CASSSRGAGGETQYF.

This clonotype was observed many times. The CDR3, as DNA: TGTGCCAGCAGCCAAGAACTCACCGGGGAGCTGTTTTTT. The encoded protein is CASSQELTGELFF. V usage is TRBV14 and J usage is TRBJ2-2; no definite D call. CDR3 length equals 13 residues. V shed 0 bases and J shed 4 bases, with 3 bases lying between them. Germline V gives CDR1 SGHDN, CDR2 FVKESK.

This clonotype was detected only a few times. This chain joins TRBV2 and TRBJ1-5; 9 nucleotides line up with TRBD1. The junction had 6 bases not matched to a gene; V was cut back by 6 bases and J by 6 bases. The CDR3 sequence is 14 residues long. Germline lookup yields CDR1 SNHLY and CDR2 FYNNEI. DNA of the CDR3: TGTGCCAGCAGCTCGGACAGGGGCGGTCAGCCCCAGCATTTT. It specifies CASSSDRGGQPQHF.

Details on this clonotype: Since a much larger clone is just one base distant, this may be a read error. CDR3 coding DNA: TGCGCCAGCAGCTTGGGGGGAGGCTCCTACAGTGAGCAGTTCTTC. Translated, it gives CASSLGGGSYSEQFF. The rearrangement joins TRBV5-1 to TRBJ2-1, with D perhaps matching TRBD2 (6 bases). Germline-derived CDR1 and CDR2 are SGHRS and YFSETQ. This CDR3 is 15 amino acids long.